This record concerns one T cell receptor (beta chain) sequence. Antigen: not known. J lost 1 base, V lost 2 bases, and 8 bases had no gene match. Germline assignment: CDR1 MNHEY and CDR2 SVGAGI. The CDR3 runs 16 residues. The sample comes from a study of identical twins. Through template switching, a universal primer site was introduced, and the cDNA contained unique molecular identifiers. TCRdb reprocessed the 5' RACE reads via MiXCR and lists one record per CDR3 protein. The sample lists fewer than 650,000 distinct CDR3 sequences; roughly 6.6% were seen once. General study findings and limits: The authors drew conclusions from cross-sectional statistical analysis rather than following the same donors.

The data were also submitted as part of a second study, on yellow fever vaccine responses in identical twins.

Sequencing was carried out using PBMCs. V is TRBV6-5 and J is TRBJ2-7, with 7 bases lining up with TRBD1. This receptor was identified in a woman aged 18-35 years in good health. CDR3 sequence (DNA): TGTGCCAGCAGTTACGCCCGACAGGGCCCATCCTACGAGCAGTACGTC. Translation gives CASSYARQGPSYEQYV.